This T cell receptor beta chain stems from a study of early T cells in non-severe SARS-CoV-2 infection. Trimming pared 3 bases from V and 1 base from J, leaving 7 bases between. Germline V gene data show CDR1 as SNHLY and CDR2 as FYNNEI. The CDR3 is 15 residues long. Each CDR3 protein is one row after TCRdb ran MiXCR on the 5' RACE reads. This table holds 46,000 or so distinct CDR3 sequences, roughly 13% found once. This clonotype was recorded at least ten times. This sequence joins TRBV2 and TRBJ2-6; the D is unclear. Sample: whole blood. The receptor's source is an adult who was a healthcare worker with PCR-confirmed SARS-CoV-2 infection or an uninfected control (not recorded which). This CDR3 reads CASSDSLSGANVLTF. The CDR3 coding sequence is TGTGCCAGCAGTGATTCCTTGTCTGGGGCCAACGTCCTGACTTTC.